This T cell receptor beta chain was observed in a study of cytomegalovirus exposure and HLA in healthy donors. Primers: 60 Vbeta forward and 13 Jbeta reverse. Some clones are missing from TCRdb's copy, which holds only in-frame ones; the method was immunoSEQ multiplex PCR. The sample has around 150,000 clones; 75% to 90% are singletons. The germline V gene has CDR1 SGHNT and CDR2 YENEEA. The CDR3 has 14 residues. Between the trimmed V and J ends, which lost 4 bases and 4 bases, there was a span of 11 bases. V is TRBV11-3 and J is TRBJ2-4; D gene unclear. The clonotype was recovered from a human donor in good health. Sequencing was carried out using PBMCs. CDR3 amino acids: CASSSIWAKNIQYF. The CDR3 DNA reads TGTGCCAGCAGCTCGATATGGGCGAAAAACATTCAGTACTTC.